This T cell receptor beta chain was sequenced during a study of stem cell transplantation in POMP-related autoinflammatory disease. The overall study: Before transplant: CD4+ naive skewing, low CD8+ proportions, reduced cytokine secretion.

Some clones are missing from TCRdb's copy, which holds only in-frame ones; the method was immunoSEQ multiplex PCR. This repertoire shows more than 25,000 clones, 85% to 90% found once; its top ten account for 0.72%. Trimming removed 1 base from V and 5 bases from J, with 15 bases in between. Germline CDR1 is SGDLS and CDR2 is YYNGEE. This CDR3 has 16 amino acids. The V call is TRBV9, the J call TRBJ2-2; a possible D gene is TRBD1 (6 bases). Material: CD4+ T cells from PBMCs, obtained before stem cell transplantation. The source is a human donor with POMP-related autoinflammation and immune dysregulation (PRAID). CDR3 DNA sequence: TGTGCCAGCAGCGTATCTACAGGGCTAGGGACCGGGGAGCTGTTTTTT. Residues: CASSVSTGLGTGELFF.